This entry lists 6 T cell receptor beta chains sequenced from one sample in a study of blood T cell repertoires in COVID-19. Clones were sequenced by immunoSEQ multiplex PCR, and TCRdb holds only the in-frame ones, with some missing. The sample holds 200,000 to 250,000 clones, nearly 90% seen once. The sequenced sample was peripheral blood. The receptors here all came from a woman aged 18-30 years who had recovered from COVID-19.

In nucleotides, the CDR3 is TGTGCCAGCAGATTAAGAGGTGGAGATGAGCAGTTCTTC. Protein sequence: CASRLRGGDEQFF. The chain has TRBV11-2 and TRBJ2-1; D call uncertain. Germline loops: CDR1 SGHAT, CDR2 FQNNGV. There are 13 residues in the CDR3. V lost 6 bases to trimming and J lost 8 bases, with 14 bases between them.

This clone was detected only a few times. Written as DNA, the CDR3 is TGTGCCAGCAGTTCCGGCGGTGCGGGAGGGCCGGTTCCCAACGAGCAGTACTTC. Translating gives CASSSGGAGGPVPNEQYF. The chain couples TRBV28 to TRBJ2-7, with 9 bases matching TRBD2. The germline gives CDR1 MDHEN, CDR2 SYDVKM. V dropped 4 bases and J dropped 5; count of bases not matched to a gene: 18. The CDR3 runs to 18 residues.

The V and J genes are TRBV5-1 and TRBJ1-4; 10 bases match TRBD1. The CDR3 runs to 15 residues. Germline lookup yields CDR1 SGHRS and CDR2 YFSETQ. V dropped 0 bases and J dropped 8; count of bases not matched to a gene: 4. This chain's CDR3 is CASSLGQGAREKLFF. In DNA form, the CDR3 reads TGCGCCAGCAGCTTGGGACAGGGGGCGCGAGAAAAACTGTTTTTT.

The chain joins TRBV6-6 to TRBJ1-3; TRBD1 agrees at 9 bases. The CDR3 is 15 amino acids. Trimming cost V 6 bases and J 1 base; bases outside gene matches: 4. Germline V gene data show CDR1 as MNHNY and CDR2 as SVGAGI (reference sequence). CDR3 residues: CASSPGQGSGNTIYF. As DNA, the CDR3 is TGTGCCAGCAGCCCGGGACAGGGATCTGGAAACACCATATATTTT.

Written as DNA, the CDR3 is TGCGCCAGCAGCATCACGACAGGTGGCGAGCAGTACTTC. Translation gives CASSITTGGEQYF. V usage is TRBV5-1 and J usage is TRBJ2-7; D may be TRBD1 (6 bases). This CDR3 region has 13 residues. V lost 4 bases, J lost 6 bases, and 14 bases lay in between. Germline V lookup: CDR1 SGHRS, CDR2 YFSETQ.

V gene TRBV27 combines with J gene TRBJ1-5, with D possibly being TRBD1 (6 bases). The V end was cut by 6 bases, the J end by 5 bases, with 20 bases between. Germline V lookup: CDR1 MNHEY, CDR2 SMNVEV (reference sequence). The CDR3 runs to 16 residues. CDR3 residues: CASRARTEERYQPQHF. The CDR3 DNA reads TGTGCCAGCAGGGCGCGGACAGAGGAGCGGTATCAGCCCCAGCATTTT.